The next 17 T cell receptor beta chains were all read from a single sample in a study of beta chain features in type 1 diabetes. The antigens these receptors bind are not known. Study conclusions and caveats: In all four CD4+ subsets, TCRB CDR3 length was significantly, moderately reduced in type 1 diabetes.

The authors reverse transcribed all of the isolated RNA, so sequencing captured expressed TCRB transcripts. Sequenced by immunoSEQ multiplex PCR; TCRdb stores in-frame clones only, minus some. The sample lists approximately 160,000 clones; 10% were seen once. Material for sequencing was central memory CD4+ T cells from blood. Receptor source: a man aged 25 to 40 with type 1 diabetes.

This chain uses TRBV21-1 with TRBJ2-1; the table assigns TRBD2, which was not confirmed against the DNA. TRBV21-1 is given as a pseudogene. CDR3 length: 17 amino acids. CDR3 in amino acids: CASSRRNGWPTYNEQFF. The CDR3 nucleotides are TGTGCCAGCAGCCGGCGGAACGGGTGGCCCACCTACAATGAGCAGTTCTTC.

There are many counts of this clone. The chain links TRBV7-4 to TRBJ2-7; possible D gene TRBD1, 6 bases. The CDR3 contains 13 residues. CDR1 and CDR2 (germline): SGHVT, SQSDAQ. V was pared by 7 bases and J by 2 bases, with 12 bases between. The chain's CDR3 is CASIRDIAYEQYF. For the CDR3, the DNA is TGTGCCAGCATCCGGGACATAGCCTACGAGCAGTACTTC. The whole variable domain, remainder taken from reference TRBV7-4 and TRBJ2-7, is GAGVSQSPRYKVAKRGRDVALRCDSISGHVTLYWYRQTLGQGSEVLTYSQSDAQRDKSGRPSGRFSAERPERSVSTLKIQRTEQGDSAVYLCASIRDIAYEQYFGPGTRLTVT.

This clone was seen many times. This chain links TRBV7-9 with TRBJ2-1; a weak D match, TRBD2 (5 bases). Deletions cut 1 base from V and 7 bases from J, with 11 bases between. Germline V gives CDR1 SEHNR, CDR2 FQNEAQ (reference sequence). The CDR3 spans 14 residues. CDR3 in DNA: TGTGCCAGCAGCTTAGGAAGCGGCCGGAATGAGCAGTTCTTC. Encoded protein: CASSLGSGRNEQFF.

This clone was seen many times. V gene TRBV7-9 combines with J gene TRBJ2-7; D is perhaps TRBD2 (5 bases). Germline CDR1 reads SEHNR; CDR2 reads FQNEAQ (reference sequence). The CDR3 consists of 16 residues. The germline V and J ends were trimmed by 5 bases and 6 bases, with 23 bases remaining between them. CDR3 in amino acids: CASSAKWTGNPFEQYF. Written as DNA, the CDR3 is TGTGCCAGCAGCGCGAAATGGACGGGGAATCCCTTCGAGCAGTACTTC.

There are a few counts of this clone. The chain combines TRBV6-6 with TRBJ1-5; D call uncertain. The germline CDR1 and CDR2 sequences are MNHNY and SVGAGI (reference sequence). Trimming shortened V by 6 bases and J by 0 bases, and 12 bases separated the two germline ends. The CDR3 loop spans 15 amino acids. The CDR3 DNA reads as TGTGCCAGCAGACCGATCCGGGGTAGCAATCAGCCCCAGCATTTT. Encoded protein: CASRPIRGSNQPQHF.

This clone came up a few times. The J gene is TRBJ1-1, the V gene TRBV6-6; 7 bases fit TRBD1. The CDR3 sequence is 14 residues long. Germline trimming cut 10 bases from V and 1 base from J; bases unmatched to any gene: 9. Germline V lookup: CDR1 MNHNY, CDR2 SVGAGI (reference sequence). CDR3: CAIQTGMGNTEAFF. Here the CDR3 DNA reads TGTGCCATCCAGACAGGGATGGGGAACACTGAAGCTTTCTTT.

The rearrangement uses TRBV4-1 and TRBJ2-3; 7 nucleotides match TRBD2. This CDR3 has 16 amino acids. V lost 0 bases, J lost 4 bases, and 7 bases stayed unmatched. Germline V CDR1 and CDR2: MGHRA, YSYEKL. CDR3 loop: CASSQEWRGTPDTQYF. CDR3 in DNA: TGCGCCAGCAGCCAAGAATGGCGGGGGACCCCAGATACGCAGTATTTT.

The J gene is TRBJ2-7, the V gene TRBV7-2; 8 bases fit TRBD2. CDR1 and CDR2 (germline): SGHTA, FQGNSA. This CDR3 is 18 amino acids long. J lost 4 bases, V lost 2 bases, and 16 bases had no gene match. DNA of the CDR3: TGTGCCAGCAGCTTATTCCCCCCCGCGGGGGGCGGTTCATACGAGCAGTACTTC. This encodes CASSLFPPAGGGSYEQYF. Combining the CDR3 with reference TRBV7-2 and TRBJ2-7 gives the whole variable domain GAGVSQSPSNKVTEKGKDVELRCDPISGHTALYWYRQSLGQGLEFLIYFQGNSAPDKSGLPSDRFSAERTGGSVSTLTIQRTQQEDSAVYLCASSLFPPAGGGSYEQYFGPGTRLTVT.

This clone was seen only a few times. The same CDR3 also results from other DNA sequences found in this sample. This chain connects TRBV7-9 to TRBJ2-5; D not certain. The V end was cut by 5 bases, the J end by 2 bases, with 3 bases between. The CDR3 runs 11 residues. In germline, CDR1 is SEHNR, CDR2 FQNEAQ (reference sequence). This CDR3 reads CASSPQETQYF. CDR3 nucleotide sequence: TGTGCCAGCAGCCCTCAAGAGACCCAGTACTTC.

The V call is TRBV6-6, the J call TRBJ1-1, with D possibly TRBD1 on 5 matching bases. CDR1 and CDR2 (germline): MNHNY, SVGAGI (reference sequence). Trimming removed 7 bases at V and 4 bases at J, with 10 bases between. This CDR3 contains 12 residues. The CDR3 nucleotides read TGTGCCAGCAAGGGGTCGGGCACTGAAGCTTTCTTT. Translation gives CASKGSGTEAFF.

Only a few counts were recorded for this clone. V usage is TRBV19 and J usage is TRBJ2-1; tentatively, D is TRBD1 (6 bases). V lost 7 bases to trimming and J lost 5 bases, with 9 bases between them. The length of the CDR3 is 12 residues. Germline V gene sequence: CDR1 LNHDA, CDR2 SQIVND (reference sequence). The CDR3 loop reads CASNTGNNEQFF. The CDR3 DNA reads TGTGCCAGTAATACAGGGAACAATGAGCAGTTCTTC.

This clone was seen a handful of times. V gene TRBV5-6 combines with J gene TRBJ2-1, with 9 bases aligning to TRBD2. Per germline, CDR1 SGHDT and CDR2 YYEEEE. The V gene end was trimmed by 0 bases and the J gene end by 7 bases; junction bases not matched to a gene: 8. This CDR3 region has 16 residues. This chain's CDR3 is CASSLASGTRRNEQFF. Here the CDR3 DNA reads TGTGCCAGCAGCTTGGCTAGCGGGACTCGGAGGAATGAGCAGTTCTTC.

This rearrangement joins TRBV30 to TRBJ1-4; 8 nucleotides match TRBD1. CDR3 size: 15 residues. Germline V gene sequence: CDR1 GTSNPN, CDR2 SVGIG (reference sequence). V gave up 0 bases and J gave up 8 bases; unmatched junction bases: 8. The DNA of the CDR3 is TGTGCCTGGAGTGTAGCAGGGGGCCGTAAGGAAAAACTGTTTTTT. Translated, it gives CAWSVAGGRKEKLFF.

The gene calls are TRBV11-2 and TRBJ2-3; unclear D gene. V was clipped by 5 bases and J by 10 bases, with 10 bases between them. Germline V CDR1 and CDR2: SGHAT, FQNNGV. CDR3 size: 11 residues. In nucleotides, the CDR3 is TGTGCCAGCAGCCCAGGCGTGTCGCAGTATTTT. Translating it yields CASSPGVSQYF.

The chain links TRBV10-2 to TRBJ2-5, with 9 positions matching TRBD1. The end of the DNA is better explained by TRBJ2-7, so the J call may be wrong. CDR3 length equals 14 residues. Germline assignment: CDR1 WSHSY and CDR2 SAAADI. The CDR3 reads CASRPGQGTYEQYF. CDR3 bases: TGCGCCAGCAGGCCGGGACAGGGTACCTACGAGCAGTACTTC.

The V call is TRBV5-4, the J call TRBJ2-3; 8 positions match TRBD1. V lost 2 bases to trimming and J lost 2 bases; unmatched junction nucleotides: 7. CDR1 is SGHNT, CDR2 YYREEE, per germline (reference sequence). The CDR3 consists of 16 residues. The CDR3 nucleotides read TGTGCCAGCAGCTTTACCCGGGACAGGTTCACAGATACGCAGTATTTT. Its translation is CASSFTRDRFTDTQYF.

This clone was counted a few times. The rearrangement links TRBV10-3 to TRBJ2-4; D remains unclear. The CDR3 consists of 15 residues. Germline V lookup: CDR1 ENHRY, CDR2 SYGVKD. The V end was cut by 4 bases, the J end by 3 bases, with 13 bases between. The CDR3 protein is CAISGSNADKNIQYF. The DNA for the CDR3 is TGTGCCATCAGTGGTTCGAACGCGGACAAAAACATTCAGTACTTC.